What follows describes a single T cell receptor (beta chain). Its antigen is unidentified. This CDR3 comprises 12 residues. Germline CDR1 reads DFQATT; CDR2 reads SNEGSKA (reference sequence). Each TCR library used 3,500 to 4,500 ng of total RNA. TCRdb reprocessed the 5' RACE reads; each CDR3 protein has one entry and no DNA is given. The sample's table shows 300,000 to 400,000 distinct CDR3 sequences. This sample is drawn from a study of monozygotic twins with inflammatory bowel disease. Whole-study results and caveats: IBD patients, compared with healthy twins, shared fewer clonotypes with others (especially with disease activity).

From whole blood, total RNA was isolated without any sorting of T cells. The receptor's source is a human donor with ulcerative colitis or Crohn's disease, or a healthy co-twin of an affected twin (not recorded which). The chain links TRBV20-1 to TRBJ2-7. Sequenced sample: blood. The CDR3 loop is CSARATTYEQYF.